The sequence of this T cell receptor (beta chain) was determined in a study of early T cells in non-severe SARS-CoV-2 infection. TCRdb re-called the 5' RACE reads with MiXCR, one entry per CDR3 protein. The sample consists of approximately 100,000 distinct CDR3 sequences, approximately 10% of them appearing once. With 0 bases removed from V and 6 bases from J, the gap between germline ends came to 3 bases. CDR3 size: 12 residues. CDR1 and CDR2 from the germline V gene are MNHNY and SVGAGI (reference sequence). This clonotype was detected ten times or more. The specimen sequenced was whole blood. The sequence derives from an adult who was a healthcare worker with PCR-confirmed SARS-CoV-2 infection or an uninfected control (not recorded which). V usage is TRBV6-6 and J usage is TRBJ2-1; D not resolved. The CDR3 region has the DNA TGTGCCAGCAGTTACTCGGGCAATGAGCAGTTCTTC. Residues: CASSYSGNEQFF.